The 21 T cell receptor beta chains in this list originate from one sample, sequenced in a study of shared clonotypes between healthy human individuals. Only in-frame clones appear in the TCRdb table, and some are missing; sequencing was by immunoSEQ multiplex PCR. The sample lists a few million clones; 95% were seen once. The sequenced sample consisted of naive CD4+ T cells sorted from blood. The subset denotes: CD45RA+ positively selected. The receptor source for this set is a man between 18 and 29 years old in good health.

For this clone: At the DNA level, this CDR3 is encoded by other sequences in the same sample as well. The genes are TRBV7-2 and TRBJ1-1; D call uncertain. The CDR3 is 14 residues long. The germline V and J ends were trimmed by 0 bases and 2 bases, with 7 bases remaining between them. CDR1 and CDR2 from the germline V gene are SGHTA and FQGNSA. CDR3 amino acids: CASSLALGNTEAFF. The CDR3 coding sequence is TGTGCCAGCAGCTTAGCACTCGGAAACACTGAAGCTTTCTTT.

Written as DNA, the CDR3 is TGTGCCAGCAGGACGACAGGGGGTAACACTGAAGCTTTCTTT. Encoded protein: CASRTTGGNTEAFF. This chain links TRBV27 with TRBJ1-1, with 9 bases aligning to TRBD1. Germline loops: CDR1 MNHEY, CDR2 SMNVEV (reference sequence). The CDR3 consists of 14 residues. V shed 6 bases and J 2 bases; nucleotides not matched to a gene: 4.

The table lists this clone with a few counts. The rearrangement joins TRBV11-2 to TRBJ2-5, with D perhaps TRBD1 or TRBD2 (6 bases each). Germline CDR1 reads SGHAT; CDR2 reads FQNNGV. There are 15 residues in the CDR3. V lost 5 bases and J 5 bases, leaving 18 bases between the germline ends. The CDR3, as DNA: TGTGCCAGCAGCCCCGTCTGGGGGGCAACGGAGACCCAGTACTTC. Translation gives CASSPVWGATETQYF.

CDR3 protein: CASSLTANYGYTF. CDR3 bases: TGTGCCAGCAGCTTGACAGCTAACTATGGCTACACCTTC. The V call is TRBV2, the J call TRBJ1-2, with D possibly matching TRBD1 (5 bases). Germline CDR1 SNHLY, CDR2 FYNNEI. V was shortened by 6 bases and J by 0 bases, with 8 bases between the two germline ends. This CDR3 region has 13 residues.

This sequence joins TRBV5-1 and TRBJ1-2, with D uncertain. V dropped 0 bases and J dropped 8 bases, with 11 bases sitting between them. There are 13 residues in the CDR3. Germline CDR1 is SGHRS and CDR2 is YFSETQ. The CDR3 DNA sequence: TGCGCCAGCAGCTTGGAGGCGAACGGGGGCTACACCTTC. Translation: CASSLEANGGYTF. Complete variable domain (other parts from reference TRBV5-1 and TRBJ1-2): KAGVTQTPRYLIKTRGQQVTLSCSPISGHRSVSWYQQTPGQGLQFLFEYFSETQRNKGNFPGRFSGRQFSNSRSEMNVSTLELGDSALYLCASSLEANGGYTFGSGTRLTVV.

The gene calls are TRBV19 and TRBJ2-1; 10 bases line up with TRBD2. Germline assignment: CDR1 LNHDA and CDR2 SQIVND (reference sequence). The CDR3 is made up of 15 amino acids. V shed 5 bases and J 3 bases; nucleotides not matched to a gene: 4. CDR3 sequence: CASSRLAGDYNEQFF. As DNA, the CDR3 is TGTGCCAGTAGTCGTCTAGCGGGAGACTACAATGAGCAGTTCTTC.

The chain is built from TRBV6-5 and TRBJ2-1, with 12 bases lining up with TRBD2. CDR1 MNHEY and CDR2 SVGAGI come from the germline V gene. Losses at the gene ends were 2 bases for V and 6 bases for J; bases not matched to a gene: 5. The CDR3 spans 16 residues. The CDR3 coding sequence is TGTGCCAGCAGTTACACCTCTAGCGGGAGGGCCAATGAGCAGTTCTTC. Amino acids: CASSYTSSGRANEQFF.

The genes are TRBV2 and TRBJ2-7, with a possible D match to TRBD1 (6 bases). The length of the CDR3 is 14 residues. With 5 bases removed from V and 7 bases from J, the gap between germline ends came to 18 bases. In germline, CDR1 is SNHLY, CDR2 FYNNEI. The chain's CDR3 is CASSSGVLASEQYF. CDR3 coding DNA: TGTGCCAGCAGTTCAGGGGTCCTGGCGAGTGAGCAGTACTTC. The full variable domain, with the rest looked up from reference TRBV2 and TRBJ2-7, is EPEVTQTPSHQVTQMGQEVILRCVPISNHLYFYWYRQILGQKVEFLVSFYNNEISEKSEIFDDQFSVERPDGSNFTLKIRSTKLEDSAMYFCASSSGVLASEQYFGPGTRLTVT.

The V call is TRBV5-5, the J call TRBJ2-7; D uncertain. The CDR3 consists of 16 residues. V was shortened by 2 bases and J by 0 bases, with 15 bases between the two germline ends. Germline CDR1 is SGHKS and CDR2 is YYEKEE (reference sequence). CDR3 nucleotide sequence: TGTGCCAGCAGCTTTGGACCCAACCCCAGCTCCTACGAGCAGTACTTC. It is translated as CASSFGPNPSSYEQYF. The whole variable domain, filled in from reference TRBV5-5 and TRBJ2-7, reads DAGVTQSPTHLIKTRGQQVTLRCSPISGHKSVSWYQQVLGQGPQFIFQYYEKEERGRGNFPDRFSARQFPNYSSELNVNALLLGDSALYLCASSFGPNPSSYEQYFGPGTRLTVT.

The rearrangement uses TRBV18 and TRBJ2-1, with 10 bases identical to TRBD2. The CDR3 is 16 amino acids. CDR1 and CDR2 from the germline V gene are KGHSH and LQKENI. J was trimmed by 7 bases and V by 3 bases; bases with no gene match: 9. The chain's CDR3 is CASSPSAGGLGNEQFF. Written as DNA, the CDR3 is TGTGCCAGCTCACCTTCAGCGGGAGGGCTCGGAAATGAGCAGTTCTTC.

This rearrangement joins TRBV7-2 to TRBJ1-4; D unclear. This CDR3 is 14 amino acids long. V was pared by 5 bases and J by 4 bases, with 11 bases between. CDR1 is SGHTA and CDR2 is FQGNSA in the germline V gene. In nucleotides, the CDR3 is TGTGCCAGCAGCAAAAAGCACGGTAATGAAAAACTGTTTTTT. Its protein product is CASSKKHGNEKLFF. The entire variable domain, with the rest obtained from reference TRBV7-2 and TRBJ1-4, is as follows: GAGVSQSPSNKVTEKGKDVELRCDPISGHTALYWYRQSLGQGLEFLIYFQGNSAPDKSGLPSDRFSAERTGGSVSTLTIQRTQQEDSAVYLCASSKKHGNEKLFFGSGTQLSVL.

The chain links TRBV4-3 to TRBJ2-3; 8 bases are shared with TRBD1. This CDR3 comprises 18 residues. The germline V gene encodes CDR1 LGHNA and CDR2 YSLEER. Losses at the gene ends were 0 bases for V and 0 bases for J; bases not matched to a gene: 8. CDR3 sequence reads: CASSQDLWTGMSTDTQYF. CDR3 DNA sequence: TGCGCCAGCAGCCAAGATCTCTGGACAGGGATGAGCACAGATACGCAGTATTTT.

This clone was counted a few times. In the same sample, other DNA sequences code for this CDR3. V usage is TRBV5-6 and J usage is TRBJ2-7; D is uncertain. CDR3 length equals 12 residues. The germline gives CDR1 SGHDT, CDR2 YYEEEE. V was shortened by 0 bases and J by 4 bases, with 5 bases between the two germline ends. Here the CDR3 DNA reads TGTGCCAGCAGCTTGGTCGGGTACGAGCAGTACTTC. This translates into CASSLVGYEQYF.

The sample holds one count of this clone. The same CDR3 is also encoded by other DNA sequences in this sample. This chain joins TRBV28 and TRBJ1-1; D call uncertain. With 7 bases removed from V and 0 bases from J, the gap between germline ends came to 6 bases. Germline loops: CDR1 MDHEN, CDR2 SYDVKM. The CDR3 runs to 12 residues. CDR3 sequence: CASTTMNTEAFF. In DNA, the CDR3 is TGTGCCAGCACCACCATGAACACTGAAGCTTTCTTT.

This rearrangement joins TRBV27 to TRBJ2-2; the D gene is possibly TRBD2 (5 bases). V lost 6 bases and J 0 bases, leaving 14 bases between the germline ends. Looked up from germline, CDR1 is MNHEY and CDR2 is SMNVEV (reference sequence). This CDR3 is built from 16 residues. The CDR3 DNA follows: TGTGCCAGCAGGTCAGGCGGGCAATCGAACACCGGGGAGCTGTTTTTT. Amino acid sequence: CASRSGGQSNTGELFF.

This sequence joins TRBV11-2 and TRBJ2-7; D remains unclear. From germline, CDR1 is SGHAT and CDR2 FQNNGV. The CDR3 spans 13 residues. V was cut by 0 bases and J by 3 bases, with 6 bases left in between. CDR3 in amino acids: CASSLDAYYEQYF. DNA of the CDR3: TGTGCCAGCAGCTTAGATGCATACTACGAGCAGTACTTC.

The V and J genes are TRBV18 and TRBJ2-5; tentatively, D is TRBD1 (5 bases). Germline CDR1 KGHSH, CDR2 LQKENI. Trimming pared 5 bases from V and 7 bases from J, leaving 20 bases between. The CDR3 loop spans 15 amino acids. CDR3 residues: CASSSNILARGTQYF. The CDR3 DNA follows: TGTGCCAGCTCATCCAACATTTTGGCTAGGGGGACCCAGTACTTC.

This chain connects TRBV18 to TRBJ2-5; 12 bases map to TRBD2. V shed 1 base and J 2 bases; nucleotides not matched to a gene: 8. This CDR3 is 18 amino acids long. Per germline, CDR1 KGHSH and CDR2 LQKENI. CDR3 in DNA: TGTGCCAGCTCACCACTCGTTTTACTAGCGGGGGGACAAGAGACCCAGTACTTC. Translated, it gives CASSPLVLLAGGQETQYF.

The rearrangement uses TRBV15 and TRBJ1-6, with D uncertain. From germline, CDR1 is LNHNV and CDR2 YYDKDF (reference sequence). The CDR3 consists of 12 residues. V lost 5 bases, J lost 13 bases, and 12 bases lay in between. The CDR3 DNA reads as TGTGCCACCAGCGCTCCCCGTTCGCCCCTCCACTTT. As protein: CATSAPRSPLHF.

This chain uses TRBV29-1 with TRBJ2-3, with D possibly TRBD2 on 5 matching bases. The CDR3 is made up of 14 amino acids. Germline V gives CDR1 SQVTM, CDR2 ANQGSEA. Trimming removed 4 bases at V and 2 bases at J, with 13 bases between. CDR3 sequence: CSVVWRVTTDTQYF. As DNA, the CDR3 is TGCAGCGTTGTATGGCGGGTCACCACAGATACGCAGTATTTT.

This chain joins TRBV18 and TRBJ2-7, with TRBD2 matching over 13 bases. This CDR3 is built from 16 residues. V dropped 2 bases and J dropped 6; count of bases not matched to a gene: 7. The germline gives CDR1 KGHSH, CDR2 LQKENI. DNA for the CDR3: TGTGCCAGCTCACCAAGACTAGCGGGGGGAGTTGCCGAGCAGTACTTC. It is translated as CASSPRLAGGVAEQYF.